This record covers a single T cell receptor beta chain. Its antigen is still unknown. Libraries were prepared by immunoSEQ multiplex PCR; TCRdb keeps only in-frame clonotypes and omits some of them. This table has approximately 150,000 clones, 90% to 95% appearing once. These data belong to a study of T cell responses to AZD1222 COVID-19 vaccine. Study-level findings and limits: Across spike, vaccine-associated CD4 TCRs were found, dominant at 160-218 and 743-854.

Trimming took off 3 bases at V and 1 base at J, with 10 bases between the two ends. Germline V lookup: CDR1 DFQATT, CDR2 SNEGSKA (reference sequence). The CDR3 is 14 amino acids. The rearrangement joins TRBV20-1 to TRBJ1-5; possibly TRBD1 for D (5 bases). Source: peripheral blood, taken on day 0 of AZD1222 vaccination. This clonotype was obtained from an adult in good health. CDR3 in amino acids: CSASRGTSNQPQHF. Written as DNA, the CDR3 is TGCAGTGCTAGTAGAGGGACCAGCAATCAGCCCCAGCATTTT.